This paragraph reports one T cell receptor (beta chain). Its antigen is unidentified. The CDR3 loop spans 13 amino acids. Trimming stripped 2 bases from V and 4 bases from J, with 8 bases between. Germline-derived CDR1 and CDR2 are SGHNT and YENEEA. This record belongs to a study of T cell responses to AZD1222 COVID-19 vaccine. Findings and limits, study-wide: Clonal diversity was possibly underestimated, and the donors were mostly white British, with more females. The breadth and depth of Spike-specific TCRs increased once two AZD1222 doses had been given. Spike-wide vaccine-associated CD4 TCRs dominated at 160-218 and 743-854.

TCRdb keeps only in-frame clones here, not all; method: immunoSEQ multiplex PCR. The sample has some 83,000 clones; about 89% are singletons. Second-dose recipients at about 4 or about 12 weeks were treated as one pooled group. The sequence derives from an adult who received the AZD1222 COVID-19 vaccine. The chain recombines TRBV11-3 with TRBJ1-2; D gene ambiguous. Sequencing was performed on peripheral blood, taken 28 days after the second AZD1222 dose. The CDR3, as DNA: TGTGCCAGCAGCTTATGGCGGGGCTATGGCTACACCTTC. Encoded protein: CASSLWRGYGYTF.